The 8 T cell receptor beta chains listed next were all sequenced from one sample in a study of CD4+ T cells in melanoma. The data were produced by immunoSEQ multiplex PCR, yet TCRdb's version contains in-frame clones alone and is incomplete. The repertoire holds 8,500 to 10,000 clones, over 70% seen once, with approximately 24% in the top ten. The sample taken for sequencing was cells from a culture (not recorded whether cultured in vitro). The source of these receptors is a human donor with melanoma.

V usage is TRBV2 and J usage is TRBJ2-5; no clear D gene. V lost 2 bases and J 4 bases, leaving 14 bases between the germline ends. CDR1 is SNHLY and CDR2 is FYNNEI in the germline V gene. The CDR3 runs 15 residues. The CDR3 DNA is TGTGCCAGCAGTGAACGGAGCGCGTCATCAGAGACCCAGTACTTC. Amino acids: CASSERSASSETQYF.

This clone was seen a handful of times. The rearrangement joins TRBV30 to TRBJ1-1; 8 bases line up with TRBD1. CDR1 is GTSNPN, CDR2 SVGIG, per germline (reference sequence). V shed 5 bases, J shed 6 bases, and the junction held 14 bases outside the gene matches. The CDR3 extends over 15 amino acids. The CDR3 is CAWFNQPGGGSEAFF. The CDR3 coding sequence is TGTGCCTGGTTCAACCAACCAGGGGGCGGATCTGAAGCTTTCTTT.

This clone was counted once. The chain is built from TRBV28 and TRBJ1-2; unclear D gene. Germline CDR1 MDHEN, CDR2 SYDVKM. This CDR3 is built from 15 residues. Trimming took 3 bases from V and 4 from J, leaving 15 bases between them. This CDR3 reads CASSFWEVFLYGYTF. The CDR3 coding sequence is TGTGCCAGCAGTTTTTGGGAGGTCTTCCTCTATGGCTACACCTTC.

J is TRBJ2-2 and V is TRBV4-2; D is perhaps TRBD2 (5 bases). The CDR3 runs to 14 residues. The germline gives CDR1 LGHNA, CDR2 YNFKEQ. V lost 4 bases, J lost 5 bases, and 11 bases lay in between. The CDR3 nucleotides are TGTGCCAGCAGCCCGAGGACGGGGACCGGGGAGCTGTTTTTT. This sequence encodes CASSPRTGTGELFF.

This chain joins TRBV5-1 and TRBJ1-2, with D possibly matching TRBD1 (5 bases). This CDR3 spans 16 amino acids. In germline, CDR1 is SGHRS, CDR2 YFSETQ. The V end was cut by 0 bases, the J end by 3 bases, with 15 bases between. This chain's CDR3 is CASSLAGRVFDYGYTF. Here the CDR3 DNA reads TGCGCCAGCAGCTTGGCGGGCAGGGTATTTGACTATGGCTACACCTTC.

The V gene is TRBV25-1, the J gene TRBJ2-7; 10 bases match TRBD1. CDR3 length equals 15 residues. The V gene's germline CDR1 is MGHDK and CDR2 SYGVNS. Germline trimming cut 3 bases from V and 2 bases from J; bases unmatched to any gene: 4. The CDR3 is CASSEPGTGAYEQYF. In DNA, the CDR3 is TGTGCCAGCAGTGAGCCCGGGACAGGGGCCTACGAGCAGTACTTC.

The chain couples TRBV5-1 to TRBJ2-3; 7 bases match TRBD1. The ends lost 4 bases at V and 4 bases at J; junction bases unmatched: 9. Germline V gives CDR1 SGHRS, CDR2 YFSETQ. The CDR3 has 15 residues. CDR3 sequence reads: CASSLTGFSADTQYF. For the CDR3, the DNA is TGCGCCAGCAGCCTGACAGGGTTTTCAGCAGATACGCAGTATTTT.

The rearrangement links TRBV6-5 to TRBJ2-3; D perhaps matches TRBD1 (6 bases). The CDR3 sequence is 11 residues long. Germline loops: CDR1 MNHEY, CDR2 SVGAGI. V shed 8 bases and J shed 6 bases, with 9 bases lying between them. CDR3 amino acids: CASRRGDTQYF. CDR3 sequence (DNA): TGTGCCAGCCGAAGGGGGGATACGCAGTATTTT.